A single sample gave rise to the 29 T cell receptor beta chains below, sequenced in a study of T cells in Graves' hyperthyroidism and ophthalmopathy. RNA transcripts served as the template for amplifying TCR beta CDR3 regions. With the HTBI primer set, the TCR CDR3 went through a first round of RT-PCR. TCRdb independently ran MiXCR on the multiplex PCR reads; one entry per CDR3 protein. The sample shows about 640,000 distinct CDR3 sequences, around 20% of them seen only once. The sample taken for sequencing was blood. The receptors were sampled from a man aged 30-40 years with Graves' ophthalmopathy.

Only a few counts were recorded for this clonotype. The chain joins TRBV18 to TRBJ2-7, with D possibly being TRBD1 (6 bases). Germline-derived CDR1 and CDR2 are KGHSH and LQKENI. Trimming took off 0 bases at V and 7 bases at J, with 13 bases between the two ends. The CDR3 length is 14 residues. The CDR3 here is CASSPPYRVVEQYF. DNA for the CDR3: TGTGCCAGCTCACCACCATACAGGGTGGTTGAGCAGTACTTC.

Worth noting for this clonotype: This sequence may be a read error, since a much larger clone differs from it by one base. V usage is TRBV24-1 and J usage is TRBJ2-7; 8 bases fit TRBD1. The CDR3 sequence is 13 residues long. The germline gives CDR1 KGHDR, CDR2 SFDVKD. In nucleotides, the CDR3 is TGTGCCACCAGGGACAGGGACACCTACGAGCAGTGCTTC. This translates into CATRDRDTYEQCF.

A few counts support this clonotype. The chain links TRBV4-1 to TRBJ1-5, with D possibly matching TRBD1 (6 bases). Germline assignment: CDR1 MGHRA and CDR2 YSYEKL. The CDR3 sequence is 15 residues long. V was pared by 2 bases and J by 4 bases, with 12 bases between. The CDR3 loop is CASSQRGGANQPQHF. CDR3 bases: TGCGCCAGCAGCCAAAGAGGGGGGGCAAATCAGCCCCAGCATTTT.

The gene calls are TRBV20-1 and TRBJ2-7, with D maybe TRBD1 (6 bases). This CDR3 region has 15 residues. Germline values: CDR1 DFQATT, CDR2 SNEGSKA (reference sequence). V was shortened by 5 bases and J by 0 bases, with 17 bases between the two germline ends. CDR3 protein: CSAEGERRSSYEQYF. The CDR3, as DNA: TGCAGTGCTGAGGGGGAGCGGAGGAGCTCCTACGAGCAGTACTTC.

The rearrangement uses TRBV29-1 and TRBJ2-3; D not resolved. The CDR3 contains 12 residues. Trimming pared 4 bases from V and 2 bases from J, leaving 7 bases between. Germline CDR1 SQVTM, CDR2 ANQGSEA. The CDR3 reads CSVGPNTDTQYF. In DNA, the CDR3 is TGCAGCGTTGGCCCTAACACAGATACGCAGTATTTT.

This clonotype was detected once. This chain links TRBV14 with TRBJ2-1, with 12 bases identical to TRBD2. CDR3 length: 16 amino acids. Germline values: CDR1 SGHDN, CDR2 FVKESK. After removal of 1 base from V and 4 bases from J, the junction contained 2 bases not matched to a gene. The CDR3 nucleotides are TGTGCCAGCAGCCAAGTCGGACTAGCGGGGTACAATGAGCAGTTCTTC. Its protein is CASSQVGLAGYNEQFF.

V is TRBV28 and J is TRBJ2-7; TRBD1 aligns across 11 bases. CDR3 length: 16 amino acids. J gave up 7 bases and V 3 bases, and 11 bases lay outside the gene matches. The germline gives CDR1 MDHEN, CDR2 SYDVKM. The CDR3 loop is CASSLAPGTGGNEQYF. The CDR3, as DNA: TGTGCCAGCAGTTTGGCCCCCGGGACAGGGGGAAATGAGCAGTACTTC.

The chain couples TRBV5-5 to TRBJ1-5; D is possibly TRBD1 (6 bases). The CDR3 is 16 residues long. Germline loops: CDR1 SGHKS, CDR2 YYEKEE (reference sequence). V gave up 2 bases and J gave up 2 bases, with 14 bases separating them. Here the CDR3 reads CASSLAGGVGNQPQHF. The CDR3 DNA is TGTGCCAGCAGCTTAGCGGGGGGCGTAGGCAATCAGCCCCAGCATTTT.

In its sample, this clonotype was seen a few times. The gene calls are TRBV6-1 and TRBJ2-7, with 7 nucleotides matching TRBD1. V trimming: 5 bases; J trimming: 4 bases; junction bases outside the gene matches: 8. The CDR3 loop spans 14 amino acids. Germline V lookup: CDR1 MNHNS, CDR2 SASEGT. This CDR3 is CASSRDRRFYEQYF. The CDR3 DNA is TGTGCCAGCAGTCGGGACAGAAGATTTTACGAGCAGTACTTC.

This clonotype was counted ten times or more. The gene calls are TRBV27 and TRBJ1-5; 9 nucleotides line up with TRBD1. Per the germline V gene, CDR1 is MNHEY and CDR2 is SMNVEV (reference sequence). The CDR3 is 15 amino acids. The V and J ends lost 8 bases and 6 bases, in that order; junction bases with no gene match: 11. CDR3 residues: CASSIGTGRTQPQHF. CDR3 nucleotide sequence: TGTGCCAGCTCGATCGGGACAGGGAGGACTCAGCCCCAGCATTTT.

The table lists this clonotype with a few counts. V is TRBV5-1 and J is TRBJ1-2, with a weak D call TRBD1 (5 bases). V lost 4 bases and J 8 bases, leaving 18 bases between the germline ends. Germline loops: CDR1 SGHRS, CDR2 YFSETQ. The CDR3 totals 14 residues. Here the CDR3 reads CASSPGPSEEGYTF. The CDR3 DNA is TGCGCCAGCAGCCCGGGACCCTCCGAAGAGGGCTACACCTTC.

The V gene is TRBV6-5, the J gene TRBJ1-1; 9 nucleotides match TRBD1. Germline CDR1 reads MNHEY; CDR2 reads SVGAGI. This CDR3 has 14 amino acids. Trimming took 4 bases from V and 4 from J; bases not matched to a gene: 4. In nucleotides, the CDR3 is TGTGCCAGCAGTTGGGACAGGGTGGCCACTGAAGCTTTCTTT. Its translation is CASSWDRVATEAFF.

This clonotype was seen a handful of times. This chain uses TRBV6-1 with TRBJ2-1; TRBD2 agrees at 11 bases. Germline CDR1 MNHNS, CDR2 SASEGT. The length of the CDR3 is 14 residues. The junction had 3 bases not matched to a gene; V was cut back by 6 bases and J by 5 bases. The CDR3 region is CASRPGLADNEQFF. CDR3 DNA: TGTGCCAGCAGGCCGGGACTAGCGGACAATGAGCAGTTCTTC.

This clonotype was recorded many times. The chain combines TRBV11-2 with TRBJ2-1, with 11 bases that match TRBD2. This CDR3 spans 15 amino acids. Trimming took 1 base from V and 6 from J; bases not matched to a gene: 2. The germline V gene encodes CDR1 SGHAT and CDR2 FQNNGV. The CDR3 here is CASSLGLAGSNEQFF. Here the CDR3 DNA reads TGTGCCAGCAGCTTAGGACTAGCGGGAAGCAATGAGCAGTTCTTC.

This clonotype was detected many times. The V and J genes are TRBV18 and TRBJ2-7; D is tentatively TRBD1 or TRBD2 (5 bases each). V lost 1 base and J 2 bases, leaving 9 bases between the germline ends. Germline-derived CDR1 and CDR2 are KGHSH and LQKENI. CDR3 length: 14 amino acids. CDR3 nucleotides: TGTGCCAGCTCACCACAGGGACCTCCCTACGAGCAGTACTTC. This codes for CASSPQGPPYEQYF. Full variable domain (remainder filled in from reference TRBV18 and TRBJ2-7): NAGVMQNPRHLVRRRGQEARLRCSPMKGHSHVYWYRQLPEEGLKFMVYLQKENIIDESGMPKERFSAEFPKEGPSILRIQQVVRGDSAAYFCASSPQGPPYEQYFGPGTRLTVT.

The chain combines TRBV19 with TRBJ2-7; 8 bases map to TRBD1. V gave up 7 bases and J gave up 0 bases; unmatched junction bases: 5. The CDR3 runs 14 residues. Germline V gene data show CDR1 as LNHDA and CDR2 as SQIVND (reference sequence). The CDR3 reads CASTAGTGSYEQYF. For the CDR3, the DNA is TGTGCCAGTACCGCCGGGACAGGCTCCTACGAGCAGTACTTC.

The chain has TRBV27 and TRBJ1-1; D is possibly TRBD1 (5 bases). Germline CDR1 is MNHEY and CDR2 is SMNVEV (reference sequence). V was pared by 3 bases and J by 10 bases, with 24 bases between. The CDR3 extends over 16 amino acids. CDR3 in amino acids: CASSFRAGTSVLSAFF. The CDR3 DNA sequence: TGTGCCAGCAGTTTTCGGGCAGGGACTTCTGTTCTTTCAGCTTTCTTT.

The rearrangement joins TRBV5-4 to TRBJ1-4; the D is unclear. The CDR3 totals 14 residues. The V end was cut by 5 bases, the J end by 0 bases, with 8 bases between. Germline V gene data show CDR1 as SGHNT and CDR2 as YYREEE (reference sequence). DNA of the CDR3: TGTGCCAGCAGGGCGGTCCCAACTAATGAAAAACTGTTTTTT. Its protein is CASRAVPTNEKLFF. Full variable domain (rest looked up from reference TRBV5-4 and TRBJ1-4): ETGVTQSPTHLIKTRGQQVTLRCSSQSGHNTVSWYQQALGQGPQFIFQYYREEENGRGNFPPRFSGLQFPNYSSELNVNALELDDSALYLCASRAVPTNEKLFFGSGTQLSVL.

This sequence joins TRBV9 and TRBJ2-2, with D tentatively TRBD2 (5 bases). V was clipped by 2 bases and J by 1 base, with 6 bases between them. Germline V gives CDR1 SGDLS, CDR2 YYNGEE. The length of the CDR3 is 14 residues. The CDR3 sequence: CASSVEGNTGELFF. The CDR3 DNA reads TGTGCCAGCAGCGTTGAGGGGAACACCGGGGAGCTGTTTTTT.

This clonotype was seen repeatedly, ten times or more. The CDR3 loop is CASSTGHLYNEQFF. For the CDR3, the DNA is TGTGCCAGCAGTACGGGACACTTATACAATGAGCAGTTCTTC. The chain recombines TRBV6-2 or TRBV6-3 with TRBJ2-1; possibly TRBD1 for D (6 bases). Trimming left V 5 bases short and J 4 bases short, with 12 bases between. Germline V gives CDR1 MNHEY, CDR2 SVGEGT. This CDR3 has 14 residues.

The chain has TRBV27 and TRBJ2-1, with 12 bases matching TRBD2. Germline V gene lookup returns CDR1 MNHEY and CDR2 SMNVEV (reference sequence). V dropped 5 bases and J dropped 6; count of bases not matched to a gene: 8. CDR3 size: 16 residues. CDR3 region: CASSKGTSGLLNEQFF. Here the CDR3 DNA reads TGTGCCAGCAGTAAAGGGACTAGCGGGCTTCTCAATGAGCAGTTCTTC.

This clonotype was counted ten times or more. This rearrangement joins TRBV6-1 to TRBJ2-7, with 9 bases matching TRBD2. The CDR3 is 16 residues long. Trimming took 0 bases from V and 2 from J; bases not matched to a gene: 5. Germline CDR1 is MNHNS and CDR2 is SASEGT. In DNA form, the CDR3 reads TGTGCCAGCAGTGAAGCGCGTATAGCGGGAGCCTACGAGCAGTACTTC. It specifies CASSEARIAGAYEQYF.

This clonotype was counted only a few times. The chain uses TRBV2 and TRBJ2-3; 14 bases agree with TRBD2. Germline CDR1 is SNHLY and CDR2 is FYNNEI. J was trimmed by 4 bases and V by 5 bases; bases with no gene match: 5. CDR3 size: 16 residues. This CDR3 reads CASSKRLAGGPDTQYF. In DNA, the CDR3 is TGTGCCAGCAGTAAACGACTAGCGGGAGGGCCAGATACGCAGTATTTT.

This clonotype was seen ten or more times. J is TRBJ1-1 and V is TRBV28; no reliable D call. The CDR3 extends over 14 amino acids. Germline CDR1 reads MDHEN; CDR2 reads SYDVKM. With 5 bases removed from V and 1 base from J, the gap between germline ends came to 11 bases. The CDR3 DNA reads as TGTGCCAGCAGTCCCACCGGCGCGAACACTGAAGCTTTCTTT. This sequence encodes CASSPTGANTEAFF.

This chain joins TRBV30 and TRBJ1-3; possible D gene TRBD1, 6 bases. V was clipped by 3 bases and J by 9 bases, with 21 bases between them. Per the germline V gene, CDR1 is GTSNPN and CDR2 is SVGIG (reference sequence). The CDR3 contains 15 residues. The DNA for the CDR3 is TGTGCCTGGAGCAGGATCACAGGGAAATCAGGCACCATATATTTT. This sequence encodes CAWSRITGKSGTIYF.

This clonotype was detected only a few times. The rearrangement uses TRBV29-1 and TRBJ2-5; 10 nucleotides agree with TRBD1. CDR3 length: 13 amino acids. Germline V CDR1 and CDR2: SQVTM, ANQGSEA. Trimming removed 4 bases from V and 5 bases from J; junction bases left unmatched: 4. The chain's CDR3 is CSVATGGRETQYF. The CDR3 region has the DNA TGCAGCGTTGCGACAGGGGGCCGCGAGACCCAGTACTTC.

V is TRBV12-5 and J is TRBJ2-2, with TRBD1 as a possible D gene (5 bases). Trimming stripped 6 bases from V and 1 base from J, with 9 bases between. CDR1 and CDR2 (germline): LGHNT, FRNRAP. The CDR3 contains 14 residues. For the CDR3, the DNA is TGTGCTAGTGGAAACAGGCGGAACACCGGGGAGCTGTTTTTT. This gives the protein CASGNRRNTGELFF.

This clonotype came up a few times. The DNA of the CDR3 is TGTGCCAGCAGCTTAGGAGTGGCGGGCTACACAGATACGCAGTATTTT. It translates to CASSLGVAGYTDTQYF. The rearrangement joins TRBV11-2 to TRBJ2-3, with a weak D call TRBD2 (5 bases). Trimming pared 1 base from V and 2 bases from J, leaving 13 bases between. This CDR3 is 16 amino acids long. The V gene's germline CDR1 is SGHAT and CDR2 FQNNGV.

The chain is built from TRBV4-1 and TRBJ1-1, with TRBD1 identical over 8 bases. The CDR3 length is 15 residues. Looked up from germline, CDR1 is MGHRA and CDR2 is YSYEKL. V trimming: 3 bases; J trimming: 4 bases; junction bases outside the gene matches: 7. CDR3 in DNA: TGCGCCAGCAGCCAGTTACAGGGGGGGGGCACTGAAGCTTTCTTT. This translates into CASSQLQGGGTEAFF.